This TCR beta chain comes out of a study of CXCR3-negative and CXCR3-positive naive CD8 T cells. Overall study: The libraries yielded 120 million to 150 million TRB reads, about 1.5 +/- 0.3 million each.

Via 5' RACE with UMI labels, TRB cDNA libraries were prepared. TCRdb reanalyzed the 5' RACE reads and collapses them to one entry per CDR3 protein, without DNA. The specimen's table records approximately 90,000 distinct CDR3 sequences. The CDR3 spans 16 residues. The germline CDR1 and CDR2 sequences are MGHRA and YSYEKL. Regarding this clonotype: The antigen remains unidentified.

General observations from the study: The study found more hydrophobic TRB CDR3s in CXCR3-positive naive cells than in CXCR3-negative naive cells. Naive CXCR3-positive and CXCR3-negative cells shared TRBV-TRBJ usage; memory cells diverged. The study inferred TCR strength from TRB CDR3 properties and found comparable surface CD5 between naive subsets.

The gene calls are TRBV4-1 and TRBJ2-2; the TCRdb call, TRBD1, lacks DNA for checking. Specimen: naive CXCR3+ CD8+ T cells from blood. The subset here: CD45RO-CCR7+CD27+CD95- naive CD8+ T cells expressing CXCR3 (TNR3+). This clonotype originated in a human donor in good health. Some clones in this sample may be carry-over from other donors' samples. The CDR3 is CASSHRDRGNTGELFF.